These T cell receptor beta chains were read from a single sample in a study of blood T cell repertoires in COVID-19. Profiled with immunoSEQ multiplex PCR; TCRdb holds only in-frame clones, not every one. The sample lists approximately 500,000 clones, 89% occurring once. Sequencing was performed on peripheral blood. All receptors come from a man younger than 30 with COVID-19, enrolled during active disease. The CDR3 runs from the conserved cysteine through the conserved F or W. Each record gives: V gene, J gene, CDR3 protein.

>TRBV5-1|TRBJ2-3
CASSFDRPTDTQYF
>TRBV11-2|TRBJ2-6
CASSWQGVSGANVLTF
>TRBV9|TRBJ2-1
CASTTRDRQSYNEQFF
>TRBV27|TRBJ1-2
CASRRQGTRGYTF
>TRBV4-2|TRBJ2-3
CASSQTSTDTQYF
>TRBV24-1|TRBJ1-1
CATSDFRGNTEAFF
>TRBV27|TRBJ2-1
CASSSARFGSEQFF
>TRBV5-1|TRBJ2-3
CASSWEGTDTQYF
>TRBV27|TRBJ2-7
CASSVQRSYEQYF
>TRBV7-3|TRBJ2-1
CASSSSGRASSEQFF
>TRBV6-6|TRBJ2-3
CASSSTTRDTQYF
>TRBV19|TRBJ2-2
CATSQRLPINTGELFF
>TRBV19|TRBJ2-5
CASSMASGAGQETQYF
>TRBV5-5|TRBJ2-1
CASSFELAGVYEQFF
>TRBV7-2|TRBJ2-3
CASSLAGGTDTQYF
>TRBV18|TRBJ2-2
CASSAQAGELFF